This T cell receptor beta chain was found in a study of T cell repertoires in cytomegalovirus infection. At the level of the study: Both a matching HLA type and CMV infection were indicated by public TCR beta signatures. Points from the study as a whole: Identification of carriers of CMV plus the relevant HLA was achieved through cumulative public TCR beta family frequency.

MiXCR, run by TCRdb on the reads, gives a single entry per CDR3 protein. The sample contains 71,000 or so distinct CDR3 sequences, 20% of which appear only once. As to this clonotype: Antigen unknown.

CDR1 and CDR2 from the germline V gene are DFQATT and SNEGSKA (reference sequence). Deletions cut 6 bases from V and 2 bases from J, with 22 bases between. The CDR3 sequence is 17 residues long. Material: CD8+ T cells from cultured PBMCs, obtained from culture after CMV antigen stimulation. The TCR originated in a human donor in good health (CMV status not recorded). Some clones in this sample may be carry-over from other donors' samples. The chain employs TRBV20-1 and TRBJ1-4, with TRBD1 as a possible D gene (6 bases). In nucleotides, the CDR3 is TGCAGTGCCCGCAGGGGAACGGTGGGGGACACTAATGAAAAACTGTTTTTT. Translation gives CSARRGTVGDTNEKLFF.